This TCR beta chain appears in the sequencing data of a study of tumor and adjacent non-tumor tissue in lung cancer. The wider study: Patients were aged about 30 to 80, 10 men and a handful of women, stage I to III.

The table lists this clonotype with many counts. What it binds is not known. A modified ARM-PCR protocol with three rounds of nested PCR amplified TCRbeta. TCRdb independently ran MiXCR on the multiplex PCR reads; one entry per CDR3 protein. The sample has tens of thousands of distinct CDR3 sequences; about 70% are singletons. The CDR3 extends over 13 amino acids. Germline values: CDR1 SQVTM, CDR2 ANQGSEA. With V trimmed by 5 bases and J by 7 bases, 6 bases remained unmatched. Study-wide results and limits: Significantly higher TCR diversity was found in tumor than normal lung. Normal lung showed higher cumulative top 100 clone frequency than tumor.

No cell sorting was done before RNA was extracted from the tissue. The normal lung tissue was taken more than 3 cm from the tumor edge. The chain links TRBV29-1 to TRBJ1-4; 8 bases fit TRBD1. Material: distant non-tumor lung tissue. This TCR was sampled from a woman aged 55-69 years with non-small cell lung cancer. The CDR3 DNA sequence: TGCAGCGTTCAGGGGGCTTCGGGTGAAAAACTGTTTTTT. This gives the protein CSVQGASGEKLFF.